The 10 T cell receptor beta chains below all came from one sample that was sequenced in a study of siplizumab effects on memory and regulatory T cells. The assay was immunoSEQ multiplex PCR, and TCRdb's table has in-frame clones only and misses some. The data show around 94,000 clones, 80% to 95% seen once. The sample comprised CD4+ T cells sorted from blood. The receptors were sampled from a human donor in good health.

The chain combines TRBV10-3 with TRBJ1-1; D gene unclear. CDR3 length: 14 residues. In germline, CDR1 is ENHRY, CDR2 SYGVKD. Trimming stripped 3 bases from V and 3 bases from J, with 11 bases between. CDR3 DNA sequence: TGTGCCATCAGTGAAAGAAGGGAAGACACTGAAGCTTTCTTT. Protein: CAISERREDTEAFF.

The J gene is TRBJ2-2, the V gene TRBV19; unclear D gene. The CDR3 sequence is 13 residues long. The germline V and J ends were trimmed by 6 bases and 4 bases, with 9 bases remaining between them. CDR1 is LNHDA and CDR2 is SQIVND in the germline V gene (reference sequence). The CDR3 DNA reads TGTGCCAGTAGGGGCAAATCCACCGGGGAGCTGTTTTTT. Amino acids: CASRGKSTGELFF. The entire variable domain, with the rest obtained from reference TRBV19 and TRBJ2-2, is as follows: DGGITQSPKYLFRKEGQNVTLSCEQNLNHDAMYWYRQDPGQGLRLIYYSQIVNDFQKGDIAEGYSVSREKKESFPLTVTSAQKNPTAFYLCASRGKSTGELFFGEGSRLTVL.

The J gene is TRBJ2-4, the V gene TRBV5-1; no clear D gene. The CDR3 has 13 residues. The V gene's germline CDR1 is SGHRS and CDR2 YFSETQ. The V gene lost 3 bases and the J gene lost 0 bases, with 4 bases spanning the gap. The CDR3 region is CASSSGAKNIQYF. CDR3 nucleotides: TGCGCCAGCAGCTCCGGAGCCAAAAACATTCAGTACTTC.

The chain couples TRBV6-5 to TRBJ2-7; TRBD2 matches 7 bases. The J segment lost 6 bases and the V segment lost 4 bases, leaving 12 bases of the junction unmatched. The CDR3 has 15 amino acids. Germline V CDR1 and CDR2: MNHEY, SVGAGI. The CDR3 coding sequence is TGTGCCAGCAGTTCCCGGGGGAGGGGCGAGTCCGAGCAGTACTTC. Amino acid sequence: CASSSRGRGESEQYF.

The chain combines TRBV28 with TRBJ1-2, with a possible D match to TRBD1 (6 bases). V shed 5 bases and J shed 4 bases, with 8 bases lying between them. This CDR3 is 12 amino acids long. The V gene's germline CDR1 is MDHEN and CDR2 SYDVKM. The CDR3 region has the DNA TGTGCCAGCAGTAACAGGGTCTATGGCTACACCTTC. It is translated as CASSNRVYGYTF.

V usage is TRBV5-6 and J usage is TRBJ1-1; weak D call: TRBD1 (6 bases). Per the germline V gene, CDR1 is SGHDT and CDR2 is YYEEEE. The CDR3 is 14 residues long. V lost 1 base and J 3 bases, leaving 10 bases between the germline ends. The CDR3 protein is CASSLPQGYTEAFF. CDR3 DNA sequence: TGTGCCAGCAGCTTGCCACAGGGTTACACTGAAGCTTTCTTT.

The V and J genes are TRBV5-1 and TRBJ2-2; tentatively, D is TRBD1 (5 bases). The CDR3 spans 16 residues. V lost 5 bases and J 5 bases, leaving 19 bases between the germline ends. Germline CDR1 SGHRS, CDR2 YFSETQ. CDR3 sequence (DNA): TGCGCCAGCAGTGACATACAGGACCTTCTTACCGGGGAGCTGTTTTTT. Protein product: CASSDIQDLLTGELFF.

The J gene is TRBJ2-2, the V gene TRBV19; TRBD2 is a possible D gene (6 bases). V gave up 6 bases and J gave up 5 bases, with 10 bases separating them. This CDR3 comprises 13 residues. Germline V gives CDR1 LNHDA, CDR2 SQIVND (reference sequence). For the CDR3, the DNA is TGTGCCAGTAGCGGGAGCCGGACCGGGGAGCTGTTTTTT. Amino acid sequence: CASSGSRTGELFF.

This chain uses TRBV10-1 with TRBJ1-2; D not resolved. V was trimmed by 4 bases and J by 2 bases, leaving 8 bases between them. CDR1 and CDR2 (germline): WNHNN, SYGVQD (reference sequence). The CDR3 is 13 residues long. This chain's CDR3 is CASSVTENYGYTF. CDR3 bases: TGCGCCAGCAGTGTCACCGAAAACTATGGCTACACCTTC.

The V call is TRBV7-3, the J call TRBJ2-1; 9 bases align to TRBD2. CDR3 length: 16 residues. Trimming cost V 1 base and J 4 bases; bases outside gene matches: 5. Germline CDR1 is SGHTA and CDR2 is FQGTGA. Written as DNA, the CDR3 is TGTGCCAGCAGCTTAAGCGCGGCGGGAGGGTACAATGAGCAGTTCTTC. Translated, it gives CASSLSAAGGYNEQFF.